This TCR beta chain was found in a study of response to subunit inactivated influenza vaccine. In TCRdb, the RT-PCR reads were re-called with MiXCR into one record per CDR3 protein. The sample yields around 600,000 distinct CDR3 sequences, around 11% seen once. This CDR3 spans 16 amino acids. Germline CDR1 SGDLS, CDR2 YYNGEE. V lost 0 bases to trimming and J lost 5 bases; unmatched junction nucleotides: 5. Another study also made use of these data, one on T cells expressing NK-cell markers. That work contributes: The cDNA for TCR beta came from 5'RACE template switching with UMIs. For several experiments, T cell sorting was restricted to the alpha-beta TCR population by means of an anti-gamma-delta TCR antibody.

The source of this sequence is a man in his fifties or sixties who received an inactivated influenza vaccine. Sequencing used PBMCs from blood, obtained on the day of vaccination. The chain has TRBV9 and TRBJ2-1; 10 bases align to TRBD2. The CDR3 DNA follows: TGTGCCAGCAGCGTAGCCCCACTAGCGGGGAACAATGAGCAGTTCTTC. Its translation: CASSVAPLAGNNEQFF.